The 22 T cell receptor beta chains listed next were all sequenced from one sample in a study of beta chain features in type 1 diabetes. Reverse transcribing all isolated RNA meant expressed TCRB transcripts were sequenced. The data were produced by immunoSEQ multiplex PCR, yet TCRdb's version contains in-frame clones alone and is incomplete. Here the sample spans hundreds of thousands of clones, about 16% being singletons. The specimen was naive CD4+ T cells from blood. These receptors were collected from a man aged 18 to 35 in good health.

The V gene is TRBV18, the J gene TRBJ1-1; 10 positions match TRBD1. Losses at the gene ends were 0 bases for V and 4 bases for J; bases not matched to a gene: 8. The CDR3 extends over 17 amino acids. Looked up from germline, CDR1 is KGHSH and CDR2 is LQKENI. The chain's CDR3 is CASSPPRPGTGATEAFF. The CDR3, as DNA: TGTGCCAGCTCACCACCTCGCCCCGGGACAGGGGCCACTGAAGCTTTCTTT.

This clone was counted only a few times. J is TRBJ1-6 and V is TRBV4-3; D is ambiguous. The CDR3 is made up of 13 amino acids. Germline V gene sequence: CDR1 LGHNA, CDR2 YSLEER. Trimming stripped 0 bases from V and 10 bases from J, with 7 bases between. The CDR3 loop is CASSQDKDSPLHF. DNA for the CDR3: TGCGCCAGCAGCCAAGATAAGGACTCACCCCTCCACTTT.

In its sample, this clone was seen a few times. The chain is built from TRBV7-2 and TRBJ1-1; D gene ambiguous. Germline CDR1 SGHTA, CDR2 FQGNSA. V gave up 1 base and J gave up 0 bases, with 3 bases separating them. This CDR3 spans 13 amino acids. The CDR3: CASSLVVNTEAFF. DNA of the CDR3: TGTGCCAGCAGCTTAGTGGTGAACACTGAAGCTTTCTTT.

The CDR3: CAISPRGDGYTF. The CDR3 DNA follows: TGTGCCATCAGTCCTAGGGGGGATGGCTACACCTTC. The chain links TRBV10-3 to TRBJ1-2; D is possibly TRBD1 (6 bases). Germline CDR1 and CDR2: ENHRY and SYGVKD. Trimming shortened V by 5 bases and J by 6 bases, and 10 bases separated the two germline ends. The CDR3 totals 12 residues.

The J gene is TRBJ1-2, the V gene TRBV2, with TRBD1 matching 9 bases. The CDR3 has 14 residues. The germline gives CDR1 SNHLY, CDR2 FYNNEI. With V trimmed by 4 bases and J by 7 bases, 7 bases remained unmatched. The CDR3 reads CASSAGTGFGGYTF. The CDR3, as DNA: TGTGCCAGCAGTGCCGGGACAGGGTTCGGTGGCTACACCTTC.

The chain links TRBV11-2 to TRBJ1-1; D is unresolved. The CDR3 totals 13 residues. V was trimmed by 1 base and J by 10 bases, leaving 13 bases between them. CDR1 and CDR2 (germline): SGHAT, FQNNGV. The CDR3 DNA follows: TGTGCCAGCAGCTTAGTGGCGGCGCCGGCAGCTTTCTTT. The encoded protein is CASSLVAAPAAFF.

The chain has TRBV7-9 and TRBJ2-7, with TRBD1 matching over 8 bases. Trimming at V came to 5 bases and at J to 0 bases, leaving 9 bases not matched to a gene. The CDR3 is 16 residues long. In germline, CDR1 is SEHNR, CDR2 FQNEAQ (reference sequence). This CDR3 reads CASSIQWTGTSYEQYF. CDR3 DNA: TGTGCCAGCAGCATCCAGTGGACAGGGACCTCCTACGAGCAGTACTTC.

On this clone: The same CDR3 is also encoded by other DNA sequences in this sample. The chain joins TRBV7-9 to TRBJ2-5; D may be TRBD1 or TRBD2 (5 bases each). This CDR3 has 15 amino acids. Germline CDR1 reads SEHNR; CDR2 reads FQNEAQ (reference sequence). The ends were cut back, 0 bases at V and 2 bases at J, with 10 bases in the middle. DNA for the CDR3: TGTGCCAGCAGCTTAGCAGGGACGATACAAGAGACCCAGTACTTC. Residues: CASSLAGTIQETQYF.

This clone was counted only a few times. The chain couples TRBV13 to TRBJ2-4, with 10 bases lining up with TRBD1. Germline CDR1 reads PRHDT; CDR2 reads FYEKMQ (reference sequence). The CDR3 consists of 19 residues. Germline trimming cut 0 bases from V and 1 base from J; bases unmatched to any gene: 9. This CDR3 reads CASSLGRMRQGAAKNIQYF. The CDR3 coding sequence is TGTGCCAGCAGCTTAGGCCGGATGAGACAGGGGGCGGCCAAAAACATTCAGTACTTC.

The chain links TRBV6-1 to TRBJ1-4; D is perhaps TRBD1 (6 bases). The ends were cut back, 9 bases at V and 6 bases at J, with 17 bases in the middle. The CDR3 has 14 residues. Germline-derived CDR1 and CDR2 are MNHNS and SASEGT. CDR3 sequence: CASFAAGGDEKLFF. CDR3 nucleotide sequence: TGTGCCAGTTTCGCCGCGGGGGGCGATGAAAAACTGTTTTTT.

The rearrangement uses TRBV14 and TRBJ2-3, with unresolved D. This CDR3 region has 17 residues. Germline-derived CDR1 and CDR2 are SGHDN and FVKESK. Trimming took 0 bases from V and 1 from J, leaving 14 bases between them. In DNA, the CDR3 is TGTGCCAGCAGCCAAGATCCGACTTTCCCAGGCACAGATACGCAGTATTTT. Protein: CASSQDPTFPGTDTQYF.

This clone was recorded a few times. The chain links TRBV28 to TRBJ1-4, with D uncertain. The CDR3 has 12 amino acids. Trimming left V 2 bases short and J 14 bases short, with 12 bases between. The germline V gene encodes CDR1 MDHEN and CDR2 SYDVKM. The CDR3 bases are TGTGCCAGCAGTTTAGGGGTGGATCTTCTGTTTTTT. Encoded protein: CASSLGVDLLFF.

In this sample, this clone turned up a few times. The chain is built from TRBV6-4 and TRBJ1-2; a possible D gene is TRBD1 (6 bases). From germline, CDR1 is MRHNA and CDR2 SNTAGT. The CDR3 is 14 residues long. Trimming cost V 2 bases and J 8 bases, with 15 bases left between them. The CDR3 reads CASSDVGGEEGYTF. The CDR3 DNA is TGTGCCAGCAGTGACGTCGGGGGCGAGGAAGGCTACACCTTC.

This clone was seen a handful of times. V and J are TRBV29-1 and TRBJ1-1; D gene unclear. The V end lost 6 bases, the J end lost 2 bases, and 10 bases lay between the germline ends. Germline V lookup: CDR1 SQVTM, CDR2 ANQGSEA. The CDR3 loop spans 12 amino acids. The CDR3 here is CSVVQVNTEAFF. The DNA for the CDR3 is TGCAGCGTCGTTCAGGTTAACACTGAAGCTTTCTTT.

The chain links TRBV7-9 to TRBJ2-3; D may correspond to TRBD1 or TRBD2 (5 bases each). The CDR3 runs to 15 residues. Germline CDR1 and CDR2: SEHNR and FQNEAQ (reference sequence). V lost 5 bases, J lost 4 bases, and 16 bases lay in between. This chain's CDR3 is CASSVWGSRPDTQYF. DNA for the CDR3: TGTGCCAGCAGCGTGTGGGGGTCCCGTCCAGATACGCAGTATTTT.

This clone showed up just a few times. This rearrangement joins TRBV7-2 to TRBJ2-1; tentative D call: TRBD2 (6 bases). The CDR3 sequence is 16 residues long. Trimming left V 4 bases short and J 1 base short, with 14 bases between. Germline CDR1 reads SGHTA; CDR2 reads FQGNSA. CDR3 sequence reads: CASSSPPGGSYNEQFF. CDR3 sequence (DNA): TGTGCCAGCAGCTCCCCCCCCGGGGGATCCTACAATGAGCAGTTCTTC.

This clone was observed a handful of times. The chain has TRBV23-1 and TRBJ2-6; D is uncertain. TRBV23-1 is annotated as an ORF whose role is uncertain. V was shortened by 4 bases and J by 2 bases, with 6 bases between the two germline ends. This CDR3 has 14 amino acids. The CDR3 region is CASSRGAGANVLTF. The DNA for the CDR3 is TGCGCCAGCAGTCGAGGAGCTGGGGCCAACGTCCTGACTTTC.

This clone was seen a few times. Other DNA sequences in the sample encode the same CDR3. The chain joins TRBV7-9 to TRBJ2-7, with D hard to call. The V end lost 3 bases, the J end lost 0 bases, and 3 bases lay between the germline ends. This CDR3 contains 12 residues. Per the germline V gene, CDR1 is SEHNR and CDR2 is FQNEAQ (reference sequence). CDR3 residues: CASSFISYEQYF. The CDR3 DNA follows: TGTGCCAGCAGCTTTATCTCCTACGAGCAGTACTTC.

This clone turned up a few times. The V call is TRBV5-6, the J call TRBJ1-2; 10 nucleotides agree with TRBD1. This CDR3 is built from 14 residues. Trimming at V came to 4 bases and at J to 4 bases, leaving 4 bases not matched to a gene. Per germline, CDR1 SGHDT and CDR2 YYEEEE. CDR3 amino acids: CASSADRGSYGYTF. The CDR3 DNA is TGTGCCAGCAGCGCGGACAGGGGGAGCTATGGCTACACCTTC.

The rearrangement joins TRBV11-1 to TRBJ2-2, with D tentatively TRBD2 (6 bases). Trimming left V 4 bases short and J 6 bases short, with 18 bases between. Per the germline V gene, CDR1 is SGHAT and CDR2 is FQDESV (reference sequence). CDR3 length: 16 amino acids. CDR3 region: CASSSSSSQRAGELFF. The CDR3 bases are TGTGCCAGCAGCTCCTCCTCATCGCAGCGGGCCGGGGAGCTGTTTTTT.

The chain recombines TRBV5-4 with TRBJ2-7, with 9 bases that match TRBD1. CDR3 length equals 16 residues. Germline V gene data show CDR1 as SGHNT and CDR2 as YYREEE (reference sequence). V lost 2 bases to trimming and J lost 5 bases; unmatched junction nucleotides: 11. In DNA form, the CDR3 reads TGTGCCAGCAGCTTTCCCCCCGGGACAGGGTTCCACGAGCAGTACTTC. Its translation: CASSFPPGTGFHEQYF.

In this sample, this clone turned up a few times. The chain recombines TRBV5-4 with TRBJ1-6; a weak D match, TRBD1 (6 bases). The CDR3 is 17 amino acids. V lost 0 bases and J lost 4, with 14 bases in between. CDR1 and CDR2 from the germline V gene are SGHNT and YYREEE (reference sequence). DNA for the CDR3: TGTGCCAGCAGCTTGGACCCAGGGGTACGGTATAATTCACCCCTCCACTTT. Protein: CASSLDPGVRYNSPLHF.